This entry describes one TCR beta chain. Its antigen is unknown. No qualities accompany the bases; no much larger clone lies one base away. The germline V end is reduced by 10 bases and the J end by 6 bases; junction bases left unmatched: 17. The CDR3 starts with the cysteine, ends with the phenylalanine, and has 15 residues. CDR3 DNA is the only sequence kept; it has 45 bases, read in frame from the first base. CDR1 and CDR2 were assigned from the germline V gene as MNHEY and SVGAGI. This sample is drawn from a study of OX40 agonist ivuxolimab in advanced cancers. In terms of the full investigation: Ivuxolimab was an agonistic, fully human IgG2 monoclonal antibody directed against OX40 (CD134), a costimulatory receptor. The point of sequencing TCRbeta in the periphery was to test whether ivuxolimab changed TCR sequence diversity and drove clonal T-cell expansion. Partial responses were achieved by three dose-escalation patients, of whom one had hepatocellular carcinoma and two had cutaneous melanoma. The paper reports the monotherapy dose-escalation portion (N of about 54 patients) of the phase I ivuxolimab trial. Intravenous ivuxolimab was administered to patients every 2 weeks at six dose levels: 0.01, 0.1, 0.3, 1.5, 3 and 10 mg/kg. A male proportion of roughly 80% and a mean age of 60 years, ranging from 23 to 79, were recorded for the dose-escalation cohort. Of the roughly 52 patients in dose escalation, 19 had hepatocellular carcinoma, some 15 had melanoma, 9 had renal cell carcinoma and 9 had head and neck cancer. Prior anti-PD-1, anti-PD-L1 or anti-CTLA-4 therapy was permitted, and approximately 40% of dose-escalation patients had received checkpoint inhibitors.

The trial excluded patients who had a history of autoimmune disease or were on systemic immunosuppression. Peripheral blood for TCR sequencing was drawn from every dose cohort at baseline, at cycle 4 day 1 and at cycle 7 day 1. The samples were drawn from a first-in-human, open-label, multicenter phase I dose-escalation trial of ivuxolimab. Adults with locally advanced or metastatic melanoma, renal cell carcinoma, hepatocellular carcinoma or head and neck squamous cell carcinoma were enrolled in the trial. Before TCR sequencing, CD4+ and CD8+ T cells were separately sorted from peripheral blood. What the research found in general, with its limitations: Low levels of normalized T-cell clonal expansion were also seen in some patients who did not respond. At doses of 0.1 to 3.0 mg/kg, clonal expansion of both CD4+ and CD8+ T cells in blood was seen between baseline and week 6. The antigen specificity of the clonally expanded peripheral T cells was not determined. In partial responders in the 0.1-3.0 mg/kg groups, normalized peripheral clonal expansion was found to be among the lowest, especially among CD8+ T cells. After ivuxolimab, more expanded clones were found on average in CD8+ T cells than in CD4+ T cells.

To sequence the TCRbeta CDR3 region, genomic DNA was isolated from the sorted cells. The immunoSEQ Assay was used for sequencing of TCRbeta CDR3 regions. The source is immuneACCESS, and TCRdb retained only in-frame sequences with V and J called. Part of the clones is not carried over; for the studies checked, unresolved V genes explain less than half of this, and the remainder is unexplained. The sample table records 50,000 to 70,000 clones; roughly 85% of these occur just once. The ten largest clones capture 3% to 3.5% of the sample. The rearranged chain carries TRBV6-5 and TRBJ1-1, with 7 bases matching TRBD1. The sequence came from an adult with an advanced solid tumor such as melanoma, head and neck, liver or kidney cancer. The sequenced sample was CD4+ or CD8+ T cells sorted from blood, obtained in a trial of the OX40 agonist ivuxolimab. The bases are TGTGCCACCTCTCCAGGAGAACAGGGGATACCTGAAGCTTTCTTT. It codes for CATSPGEQGIPEAFF.